The clone carrying this T cell receptor (beta chain) was counted only a few times. This sample stems from a study of response to subunit inactivated influenza vaccine. The CDR3 totals 15 residues. Trimming pared 4 bases from V and 0 bases from J, leaving 11 bases between. Germline CDR1 SGHRS, CDR2 YFSETQ. TCRdb re-called the RT-PCR reads through MiXCR, storing one row per CDR3 protein. Among 450,000 to 600,000 distinct CDR3 sequences, around 8% were seen once, and the ten largest hold 13%. Here the sequenced sample was PBMCs from blood, taken roughly 24 months after vaccination. The receptor comes from a man aged 45-69 years who received an inactivated influenza vaccine. This chain uses TRBV5-1 with TRBJ2-4; D call uncertain. As DNA, the CDR3 is TGCGCCAGCAGCCTGGGGTTGGGAGCCAAAAACATTCAGTACTTC. Protein product: CASSLGLGAKNIQYF.